What follows are 32 T cell receptor beta chains derived from one specimen sequenced in a study of blood T cells in healthy people across ages (dated by TCRdb to about 2015). Libraries were constructed by 5' RACE. The run used an Illumina HiSeq 2500. A second PCR of about 6 to 11 cycles was performed with a sample-barcoded 5' primer and a J-beta primer mix. TCRdb trimmed the raw reads at Q25, called clones with MiXCR and kept productive beta chains. When rows share a CDR3 protein, they turn into one entry using the most common DNA and genes. The sample table shows roughly 800,000 distinct CDR3 sequences, and roughly 24% are seen once. The top ten constitute approximately 2.9% of the sample. These data also featured in a second study, about T cells of mothers and their children.

Material for sequencing was blood. These receptors came from a boy aged 10-17 years in good health.

This clonotype was detected a few times. The chain employs TRBV6-1 and TRBJ2-5; D may correspond to TRBD1 or TRBD2 (5 bases each). The V gene lost 3 bases and the J gene lost 0 bases, with 8 bases spanning the gap. The CDR3 extends over 14 amino acids. CDR1 and CDR2 (germline): MNHNS, SASEGT. CDR3 DNA: TGTGCCAGCAGTGATGGGGGTTACCAAGAGACCCAGTACTTC. Protein product: CASSDGGYQETQYF.

The V and J genes are TRBV7-2 and TRBJ1-4; D remains ambiguous. With 2 bases removed from V and 2 bases from J, the gap between germline ends came to 3 bases. Germline V gene lookup returns CDR1 SGHTA and CDR2 FQGNSA. This CDR3 has 13 amino acids. This CDR3 reads CASSLKTNEKLFF. The CDR3 DNA is TGTGCCAGCAGCTTAAAGACTAATGAAAAACTGTTTTTT.

This clonotype appeared many times. The chain joins TRBV9 to TRBJ2-2; no clear D. Trimming pared 4 bases from V and 8 bases from J, leaving 9 bases between. Germline CDR1 SGDLS, CDR2 YYNGEE. CDR3 length equals 12 residues. In nucleotides, the CDR3 is TGTGCCAGCAGCCCGGGCGTGGGGGAGCTGTTTTTT. This codes for CASSPGVGELFF.

This rearrangement joins TRBV7-9 to TRBJ2-7, with 13 nucleotides matching TRBD2. Germline V gene lookup returns CDR1 SEHNR and CDR2 FQNEAQ (reference sequence). V lost 5 bases and J lost 3; bases outside the gene matches: 4. This CDR3 has 15 amino acids. CDR3 bases: TGTGCCAGCAGCAAGGGACTAGCGGGAAGCTACGAGCAGTACGTC. Translation: CASSKGLAGSYEQYV.

V gene TRBV7-9 combines with J gene TRBJ2-5; TRBD2 aligns across 13 bases. The end of the DNA aligns better with TRBJ2-1, so the J call may be wrong. This CDR3 is built from 14 residues. CDR1 and CDR2 from the germline V gene are SEHNR and FQNEAQ (reference sequence). CDR3 protein: CASIAGTSGAGQFF. CDR3 nucleotide sequence: TGTGCCAGCATCGCCGGGACTAGCGGGGCGGGGCAGTTCTTC.

The chain couples TRBV29-1 to TRBJ2-6; D is undetermined. V shed 6 bases and J shed 2 bases, with 14 bases lying between them. This CDR3 region has 15 residues. The germline gives CDR1 SQVTM, CDR2 ANQGSEA. For the CDR3, the DNA is TGCAGCGTCTCAAACGGACCTGCTGGGGCCAACGTCCTGACTTTC. Amino acids: CSVSNGPAGANVLTF. The whole variable domain, filled in from reference TRBV29-1 and TRBJ2-6, reads SAVISQKPSRDICQRGTSLTIQCQVDSQVTMMFWYRQQPGQSLTLIATANQGSEATYESGFVIDKFPISRPNLTFSTLTVSNMSPEDSSIYLCSVSNGPAGANVLTFGAGSRLTVL.

This clonotype occurred a few times. The genes are TRBV29-1 and TRBJ2-5; D gene uncertain. The V gene lost 4 bases and the J gene lost 4 bases, with 16 bases spanning the gap. Germline V lookup: CDR1 SQVTM, CDR2 ANQGSEA. The CDR3 loop spans 14 amino acids. CDR3 residues: CSVAKDPLTETQYF. CDR3 sequence (DNA): TGCAGCGTTGCGAAGGATCCGTTAACAGAGACCCAGTACTTC. The full variable domain, completed using reference TRBV29-1 and TRBJ2-5, is SAVISQKPSRDICQRGTSLTIQCQVDSQVTMMFWYRQQPGQSLTLIATANQGSEATYESGFVIDKFPISRPNLTFSTLTVSNMSPEDSSIYLCSVAKDPLTETQYFGPGTRLLVL.

There are a few counts of this clonotype. The chain uses TRBV12-3 or TRBV12-4 and TRBJ1-4; D may be TRBD1 (5 bases). The CDR3 extends over 14 amino acids. With 6 bases removed from V and 4 bases from J, the gap between germline ends came to 12 bases. CDR3 sequence reads: CASSPDMDNEKLFF. The CDR3 DNA reads as TGTGCCAGCAGCCCGGACATGGATAATGAAAAACTGTTTTTT.

The chain uses TRBV11-2 and TRBJ2-5, with a weak D call TRBD2 (6 bases). V lost 1 base and J 0 bases, leaving 12 bases between the germline ends. Germline lookup yields CDR1 SGHAT and CDR2 FQNNGV. The CDR3 is 16 residues long. This CDR3 is CASSLGPRTNQETQYF. In nucleotides, the CDR3 is TGTGCCAGCAGCTTAGGCCCTCGGACTAACCAAGAGACCCAGTACTTC.

This clonotype was observed a handful of times. The J gene is TRBJ1-1, the V gene TRBV7-9; maybe TRBD1 (5 bases). Germline loops: CDR1 SEHNR, CDR2 FQNEAQ (reference sequence). Trimming cost V 4 bases and J 1 base, with 16 bases left between them. The CDR3 sequence is 16 residues long. The CDR3 region has the DNA TGTGCCAGCAGCTCAGAATTCCGGGGACCGAACACTGAAGCTTTCTTT. It specifies CASSSEFRGPNTEAFF.

This clonotype showed up many times. The chain is built from TRBV3-1 and TRBJ2-5, with D unresolved. Germline V gene data show CDR1 as LGHDT and CDR2 as YNNKEL (reference sequence). CDR3 length: 12 residues. Trimming cost V 4 bases and J 5 bases, with 8 bases left between them. As DNA, the CDR3 is TGTGCCAGCAGCCCTCGTAGGGAGACCCAGTACTTC. It codes for CASSPRRETQYF.

J is TRBJ1-2 and V is TRBV6-4; 7 bases fit TRBD1. Germline V lookup: CDR1 MRHNA, CDR2 SNTAGT. With 6 bases clipped from V and 7 bases from J, the junction kept 14 bases outside the gene matches. The CDR3 covers 15 residues. This CDR3 is CASRAGTVDLSGYTF. The CDR3 bases are TGTGCCAGCAGAGCGGGGACAGTCGACCTCTCTGGCTACACCTTC.

This clonotype was observed a handful of times. V and J are TRBV20-1 and TRBJ2-6; no firm D call. Germline CDR1 and CDR2: DFQATT and SNEGSKA (reference sequence). Trimming cost V 3 bases and J 0 bases, with 3 bases left between them. The CDR3 consists of 13 residues. CDR3 protein: CSASRSGANVLTF. The CDR3 DNA is TGCAGTGCTAGCCGCTCTGGGGCCAACGTCCTGACTTTC.

The V call is TRBV18, the J call TRBJ2-2, with 10 bases that match TRBD2. Losses at the gene ends were 0 bases for V and 4 bases for J; bases not matched to a gene: 11. The CDR3 extends over 19 amino acids. Germline CDR1 KGHSH, CDR2 LQKENI. The CDR3 loop reads CASSPPFPWTSGRTGELFF. CDR3 sequence (DNA): TGTGCCAGCTCACCACCATTCCCATGGACTAGCGGCCGCACCGGGGAGCTGTTTTTT.

The chain combines TRBV11-2 with TRBJ2-5; TRBD1 matches at 8 bases. The end of the DNA fits TRBJ2-7 better, so the J call may be wrong. From germline, CDR1 is SGHAT and CDR2 FQNNGV. The CDR3 runs to 15 residues. The chain's CDR3 is CASSTVRGRSYEQYF. For the CDR3, the DNA is TGTGCCAGCAGCACGGTCAGGGGGCGTTCCTACGAGCAGTACTTC.

The rearrangement uses TRBV29-1 and TRBJ1-5; D is unclear. Germline-derived CDR1 and CDR2 are SQVTM and ANQGSEA. V lost 5 bases, J lost 1 base, and 6 bases lay in between. This CDR3 is built from 12 residues. This chain's CDR3 is CSVSGSNQPQHF. CDR3 DNA: TGCAGCGTTTCTGGGAGCAATCAGCCCCAGCATTTT.

This sequence joins TRBV7-9 and TRBJ1-5, with no clear D. V lost 4 bases and J lost 5, with 15 bases in between. The CDR3 has 15 residues. Per the germline V gene, CDR1 is SEHNR and CDR2 is FQNEAQ (reference sequence). This CDR3 is CASSSETDYYQPQHF. CDR3 nucleotide sequence: TGTGCCAGCAGCTCTGAGACGGATTACTATCAGCCCCAGCATTTT. Full variable domain (rest looked up from reference TRBV7-9 and TRBJ1-5): DTGVSQNPRHKITKRGQNVTFRCDPISEHNRLYWYRQTLGQGPEFLTYFQNEAQLEKSRLLSDRFSAERPKGSFSTLEIQRTEQGDSAMYLCASSSETDYYQPQHFGDGTRLSIL.

The chain couples TRBV5-1 to TRBJ2-5, with D uncertain. Germline-derived CDR1 and CDR2 are SGHRS and YFSETQ. The CDR3 runs to 14 residues. V shed 0 bases and J shed 4 bases, with 10 bases lying between them. The CDR3 reads CASSLGVLLETQYF. The CDR3 DNA is TGCGCCAGCAGCTTGGGGGTGCTCCTAGAGACCCAGTACTTC.

The V gene is TRBV12-3 or TRBV12-4, the J gene TRBJ1-5; possible D gene TRBD1, 5 bases. The CDR3 covers 13 residues. V lost 3 bases and J 3 bases, leaving 6 bases between the germline ends. CDR3 in DNA: TGTGCCAGCAGTTTGACAGTCAATCAGCCCCAGCATTTT. This sequence encodes CASSLTVNQPQHF.

V usage is TRBV7-9 and J usage is TRBJ2-7, with a weak D call TRBD2 (5 bases). Trimming left V 4 bases short and J 6 bases short, with 13 bases between. CDR1 SEHNR and CDR2 FQNEAQ come from the germline V gene (reference sequence). The CDR3 spans 13 residues. The CDR3: CASSWELLPEQYF. CDR3 in DNA: TGTGCCAGCAGCTGGGAGCTACTCCCCGAGCAGTACTTC.

This chain links TRBV4-1 with TRBJ2-5, with D perhaps matching TRBD2 (6 bases). The J call may be wrong; the DNA end is better matched by TRBJ2-1. Germline assignment: CDR1 MGHRA and CDR2 YSYEKL. The length of the CDR3 is 14 residues. CDR3 loop: CASSQVIRGGEQFF. As DNA, the CDR3 is TGCGCCAGCAGCCAAGTGATCCGGGGAGGAGAGCAGTTCTTC.

This chain joins TRBV21-1 and TRBJ1-5; the table's D call, TRBD1, has no DNA check behind it. TRBV21-1 is annotated as a pseudogene. The CDR3 covers 15 residues. DNA of the CDR3: TGTGCCAGCAGCAAAGCGGGACAGGGGCATCAGCCCCAGCATTTT. Protein sequence: CASSKAGQGHQPQHF.

This clonotype was counted only a few times. The J gene is TRBJ1-5, the V gene TRBV6-5; the D is unclear. Trimming cost V 0 bases and J 6 bases, with 6 bases left between them. CDR3 length equals 13 residues. The germline CDR1 and CDR2 sequences are MNHEY and SVGAGI. CDR3 in amino acids: CASSYSSFQPQHF. The CDR3 DNA reads TGTGCCAGCAGTTACTCCTCGTTTCAGCCCCAGCATTTT.

The sample holds a few counts of this clonotype. This sequence joins TRBV4-1 and TRBJ2-7; TRBD2 matches at 8 bases. Germline CDR1 is MGHRA and CDR2 is YSYEKL. This CDR3 has 15 amino acids. Trimming removed 1 base from V and 6 bases from J; junction bases left unmatched: 8. The DNA of the CDR3 is TGCGCCAGCAGCCAAGGAGAAGCGGGGGTTTTCGAGCAGTACTTC. It codes for CASSQGEAGVFEQYF.

This clonotype was detected ten times or more. This chain uses TRBV28 with TRBJ1-3; no reliable D call. Germline values: CDR1 MDHEN, CDR2 SYDVKM. The germline V and J ends were trimmed by 6 bases and 5 bases, with 5 bases remaining between them. The CDR3 runs to 11 residues. The CDR3: CASSLRNTIYF. The CDR3 nucleotides are TGTGCCAGCAGCCTAAGAAACACCATATATTTT.

This clonotype was seen more than once but under ten times. The V and J genes are TRBV20-1 and TRBJ2-7; D might be TRBD2 (7 bases). The CDR3 totals 12 residues. Germline CDR1 is DFQATT and CDR2 is SNEGSKA (reference sequence). Trimming took off 5 bases at V and 5 bases at J, with 13 bases between the two ends. DNA of the CDR3: TGCAGTGCTGGGAGGGGGGCCAACGAGCAGTACTTC. The encoded protein is CSAGRGANEQYF.

This clonotype occurred a few times. The junction does not match germline at one end; this may be a read error. The V gene is TRBV12-3 or TRBV12-4, the J gene TRBJ1-5; D gene ambiguous. This CDR3 is built from 15 residues. The CDR3 protein is CASSFSLPSNRPQHF. The CDR3 region has the DNA TGTGCCAGCAGTTTTTCATTGCCTAGCAATCGGCCCCAGCATTTT.

This clonotype has more than one count but fewer than ten. This sequence joins TRBV7-9 and TRBJ2-1; 12 nucleotides match TRBD2. J was trimmed by 15 bases and V by 3 bases; bases with no gene match: 21. The CDR3 spans 18 residues. Germline V CDR1 and CDR2: SEHNR, FQNEAQ (reference sequence). CDR3 amino acids: CASSFGGTGTSGPRGAFF. For the CDR3, the DNA is TGTGCCAGCAGCTTTGGAGGGACAGGGACTAGCGGGCCCCGAGGAGCGTTCTTC.

This clonotype was seen a handful of times. One end of the junction is discordant with germline, which a read error may explain. V gene TRBV4-1 combines with J gene TRBJ1-4; D is possibly TRBD1 (5 bases). Germline V gives CDR1 MGHRA, CDR2 YSYEKL. This CDR3 comprises 16 residues. Here the CDR3 reads CAGSQLPAREGEKLFF. CDR3 in DNA: TGCGCCGGCAGCCAACTCCCGGCCAGGGAGGGTGAAAAACTGTTTTTT.

The chain recombines TRBV6-2 or TRBV6-3 with TRBJ2-1; D perhaps matches TRBD2 (5 bases). Trimming left V 3 bases short and J 0 bases short, with 15 bases between. Germline V gene data show CDR1 as MNHEY and CDR2 as SVGEGT. The CDR3 has 17 residues. CDR3 nucleotide sequence: TGTGCCAGCAGTTATGAGGGTTTTCAGAGCTCCTACAATGAGCAGTTCTTC. Translating it yields CASSYEGFQSSYNEQFF.

The sample holds a few counts of this clonotype. J is TRBJ2-7 and V is TRBV7-2, with D uncertain. CDR3 size: 12 residues. CDR1 and CDR2 from the germline V gene are SGHTA and FQGNSA. Trimming pared 8 bases from V and 4 bases from J, leaving 12 bases between. The CDR3 sequence is CASSKPGYEQYF. The CDR3 bases are TGTGCCAGCTCCAAACCGGGTTACGAGCAGTACTTC.

The table lists this clonotype with a few counts. The V and J genes are TRBV2 and TRBJ2-2; TRBD1 might be the D (6 bases). The CDR3 spans 13 residues. CDR1 SNHLY and CDR2 FYNNEI come from the germline V gene. Trimming shortened V by 10 bases and J by 5 bases, and 14 bases separated the two germline ends. DNA for the CDR3: TGTGCCACCCACTCTAGGGGGACCGGGGAGCTGTTTTTT. It codes for CATHSRGTGELFF.